This T cell receptor (beta chain) was found in a study of T cells in women clearing cervical HPV infection. With respect to this clone: The junction departs from the called germline gene at one end, perhaps through a read error. With the read ending 3 residues before the CDR3 end, the germline J gene is used to fill in that end.

Generated by immunoSEQ multiplex PCR, the TCRdb table keeps only in-frame clones and is missing some. The sample table includes about 14,000 clones. CDR1 is MGHRA and CDR2 is YSYEKL in the germline V gene. This CDR3 region has 16 residues. The J gene is TRBJ2-7, the V gene TRBV4-1, with a weak D call TRBD1 (5 bases). The TCR comes from a woman between 18 and 70 years old with a cervical HPV16 infection that either progressed to CIN3+ or cleared (not recorded which). Sequenced sample: blood buffy coat. CDR3 DNA, as far as it was read: TGCACCAGCAGCCAAGCCGCCGGACAACGGTCGTACGAG. The encoded protein is CTSSQAAGQRSYE. The complete CDR3 protein is CTSSQAAGQRSYEQYF.